This T cell receptor beta chain was recovered during a study of T cells in Graves' hyperthyroidism and ophthalmopathy. CDR1 GTSNPN and CDR2 SVGIG come from the germline V gene (reference sequence). This CDR3 contains 13 residues. V was pared by 0 bases and J by 7 bases, with 10 bases between. Overall study results and limits: Through a model of 13 V-J features, ophthalmopathy was separated from stable hyperthyroidism.

Template material for amplifying TCR beta CDR3 regions consisted of RNA transcripts. HTBI primers drove first-round RT-PCR of the TCR CDR3. TCRdb fed the multiplex PCR reads into MiXCR, producing one record per CDR3 protein. Among approximately 720,000 distinct CDR3 sequences listed, around 20% were seen once. This clonotype was counted only a few times. The target antigen is unknown. The V and J genes are TRBV30 and TRBJ1-5; D not certain. The source of this sequence is a woman in her forties or fifties with Graves' hyperthyroidism that later progressed to Graves' ophthalmopathy. Sample: blood. The DNA of the CDR3 is TGTGCCTGGAGTGTACGAGGAGTCCAGCCCCAGCATTTT. This gives the protein CAWSVRGVQPQHF.